This T cell receptor beta chain was observed in a study of breast tumors, draining lymph nodes, adjacent tissues. Study-level findings and limits: Most tumor T cells seemingly derive from lymph node, then expand in tumor. Luminal-like breast cancer showed significantly greater tumor-nontumor repertoire similarity than basal-like breast cancer did.

After removal of 1 base from V and 0 bases from J, the junction contained 4 bases not matched to a gene. Germline loops: CDR1 DFQATT, CDR2 SNEGSKA (reference sequence). The CDR3 is 16 amino acids. The lymph nodes were axillary draining lymph nodes from breast cancer patients. This clonotype was counted at least ten times. Antigen specificity is unknown. TCRdb re-called the multiplex PCR reads through MiXCR, storing one row per CDR3 protein. In the table there are under 300,000 distinct CDR3 sequences, less than 40% of which are singletons. The clonotype comes from a female donor with breast cancer. Some clones in this sample may be carry-over from other donors' samples. Source material: axillary lymph node tissue. The chain links TRBV20-1 to TRBJ1-5; TRBD1 matches at 9 bases. This CDR3 reads CSARAPGQGSNQPQHF. CDR3 in DNA: TGCAGTGCTAGAGCCCCGGGACAGGGTAGCAATCAGCCCCAGCATTTT.